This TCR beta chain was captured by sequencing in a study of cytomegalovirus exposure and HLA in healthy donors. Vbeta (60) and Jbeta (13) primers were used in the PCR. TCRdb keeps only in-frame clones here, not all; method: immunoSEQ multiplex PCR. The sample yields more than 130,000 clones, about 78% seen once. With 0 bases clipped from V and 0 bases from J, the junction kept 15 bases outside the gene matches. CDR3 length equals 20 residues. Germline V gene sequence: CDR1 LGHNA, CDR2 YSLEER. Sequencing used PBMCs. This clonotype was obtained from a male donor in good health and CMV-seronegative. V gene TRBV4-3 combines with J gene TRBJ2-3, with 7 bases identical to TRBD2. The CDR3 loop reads CASSQDFRAGLTSSTDTQYF. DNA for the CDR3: TGCGCCAGCAGCCAAGATTTCAGAGCGGGACTTACTTCTAGCACAGATACGCAGTATTTT.